A single sample is the source of the 11 T cell receptor beta chains below, sequenced in a study of T cells in Graves' hyperthyroidism and ophthalmopathy. From RNA transcripts, TCR beta CDR3 regions were amplified. Using the HTBI primer set, a first-round RT-PCR was run on the TCR CDR3. MiXCR, applied by TCRdb to the multiplex PCR reads, yields one record per CDR3 protein. The sample has over 400,000 distinct CDR3 sequences; 22% are singletons. The sequencing sample was made of blood. These receptors were obtained from a woman in her 70s with Graves' ophthalmopathy.

In its sample, this clonotype was seen many times. The CDR3 region is CAISESTRENQPQHF. CDR3 DNA sequence: TGTGCCATCAGTGAGTCGACTAGGGAGAATCAGCCCCAGCATTTT. The chain couples TRBV10-3 to TRBJ1-5; D unresolved. CDR3 length: 15 residues. The germline CDR1 and CDR2 sequences are ENHRY and SYGVKD. V lost 0 bases to trimming and J lost 4 bases, with 10 bases between them.

This clonotype was counted only a few times. V usage is TRBV12-3 or TRBV12-4 and J usage is TRBJ2-3, with 11 bases that match TRBD2. Germline trimming cut 4 bases from V and 1 base from J; bases unmatched to any gene: 4. The CDR3 runs 16 residues. The CDR3 reads CASSSYSGRGTDTQYF. The CDR3 bases are TGTGCCAGCAGTTCTTATAGCGGGAGGGGCACAGATACGCAGTATTTT.

V is TRBV27 and J is TRBJ2-5; 8 bases fit TRBD1. CDR3 length: 16 residues. Germline CDR1 reads MNHEY; CDR2 reads SMNVEV (reference sequence). V shed 5 bases, J shed 4 bases, and the junction held 12 bases outside the gene matches. The CDR3 bases are TGTGCCAGCAGTCTAAACAGGGGGTCGGTTGGAGAGACCCAGTACTTC. Residues: CASSLNRGSVGETQYF.

This clonotype came up a few times. The V gene is TRBV30, the J gene TRBJ2-2; TRBD1 is a possible D gene (6 bases). The CDR3 has 14 residues. CDR1 and CDR2 (germline): GTSNPN, SVGIG (reference sequence). V shed 4 bases and J shed 1 base, with 10 bases lying between them. CDR3: CAWTGTLNTGELFF. In DNA, the CDR3 is TGTGCCTGGACCGGGACACTGAACACCGGGGAGCTGTTTTTT.

V gene TRBV19 combines with J gene TRBJ2-7; 10 nucleotides match TRBD1. The junction had 3 bases not matched to a gene; V was cut back by 3 bases and J by 1 base. Germline V CDR1 and CDR2: LNHDA, SQIVND (reference sequence). The CDR3 is 15 amino acids. CDR3 sequence: CASSMRGQGSYEQYF. The CDR3 region has the DNA TGTGCCAGTAGTATGAGGGGACAGGGGTCCTACGAGCAGTACTTC.

This clonotype was counted only a few times. This chain connects TRBV19 to TRBJ1-5; TRBD1 matches at 7 bases. Unmatched junction bases numbered 6, after V lost 6 bases and J lost 1 base. Looked up from germline, CDR1 is LNHDA and CDR2 is SQIVND (reference sequence). CDR3 size: 15 residues. The CDR3 here is CASSLQGKSNQPQHF. DNA for the CDR3: TGTGCCAGTAGCCTACAGGGGAAGAGCAATCAGCCCCAGCATTTT.

This clonotype was seen a handful of times. This chain connects TRBV5-5 to TRBJ2-1; 7 positions agree with TRBD2. The CDR3 length is 14 residues. CDR1 is SGHKS and CDR2 is YYEKEE in the germline V gene (reference sequence). The ends lost 7 bases at V and 8 bases at J; junction bases unmatched: 12. Here the CDR3 DNA reads TGTGCCAGCCTGAGGGGCGGGAGTAAGGATGAGCAGTTCTTC. Amino acids: CASLRGGSKDEQFF.

This chain links TRBV19 with TRBJ1-1; D ambiguous. The germline V gene has CDR1 LNHDA and CDR2 SQIVND (reference sequence). CDR3 length: 13 amino acids. Trimming removed 4 bases at V and 3 bases at J, with 9 bases between. CDR3: CASSTREYTEAFF. The CDR3 DNA sequence: TGTGCCAGTAGTACGCGGGAGTACACTGAAGCTTTCTTT.

The V gene is TRBV2, the J gene TRBJ2-5; no reliable D call. Germline V gene sequence: CDR1 SNHLY, CDR2 FYNNEI. The CDR3 spans 11 residues. V lost 8 bases, J lost 13 bases, and 17 bases lay in between. Here the CDR3 DNA reads TGTGCCAGCGGTTTGGGTAGCTTCGGGTACTTC. Translated: CASGLGSFGYF.

This clonotype was picked up a small number of times. The V and J genes are TRBV10-2 and TRBJ2-3; no clear D. The germline V gene encodes CDR1 WSHSY and CDR2 SAAADI. The CDR3 has 14 residues. The ends were cut back, 0 bases at V and 4 bases at J, with 8 bases in the middle. The DNA of the CDR3 is TGCGCCAGCAGTGAGTCGGGCGTTCCAGATACGCAGTATTTT. It is translated as CASSESGVPDTQYF.

Points on this clonotype: Germline and junction disagree at one end, which may indicate a read error. This chain uses TRBV9 with TRBJ2-3, with 7 nucleotides matching TRBD1. Germline CDR1 SGDLS, CDR2 YYNGEE. The CDR3 length is 14 residues. This CDR3 reads CASSEGPGTDTKYF. CDR3 sequence (DNA): TGTGCCAGCAGCGAAGGCCCGGGGACAGATACGAAGTATTTT.